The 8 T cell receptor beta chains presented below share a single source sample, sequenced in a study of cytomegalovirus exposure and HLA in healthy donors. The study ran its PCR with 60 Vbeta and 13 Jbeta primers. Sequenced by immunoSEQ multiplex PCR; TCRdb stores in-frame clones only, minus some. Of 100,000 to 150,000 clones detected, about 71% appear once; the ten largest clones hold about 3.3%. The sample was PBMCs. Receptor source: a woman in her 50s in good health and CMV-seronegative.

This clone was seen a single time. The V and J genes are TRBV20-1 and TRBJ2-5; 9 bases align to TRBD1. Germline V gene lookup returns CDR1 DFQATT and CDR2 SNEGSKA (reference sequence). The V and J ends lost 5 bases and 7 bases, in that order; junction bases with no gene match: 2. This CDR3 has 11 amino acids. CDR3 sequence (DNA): TGCAGTGCTCCGGACAGGGGGACCCAGTACTTC. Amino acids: CSAPDRGTQYF.

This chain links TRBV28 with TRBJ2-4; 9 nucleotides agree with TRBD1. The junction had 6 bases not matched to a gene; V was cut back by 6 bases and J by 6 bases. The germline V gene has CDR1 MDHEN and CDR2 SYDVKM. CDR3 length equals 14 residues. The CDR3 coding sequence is TGTGCCAGCAGAAAACAGGGGGCTGGAAACATTCAGTACTTC. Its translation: CASRKQGAGNIQYF.

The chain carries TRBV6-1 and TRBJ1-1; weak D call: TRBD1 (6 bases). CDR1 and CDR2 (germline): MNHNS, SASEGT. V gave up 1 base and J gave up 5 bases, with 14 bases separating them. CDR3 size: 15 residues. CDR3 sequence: CASSEEGVSRTEAFF. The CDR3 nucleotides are TGTGCCAGCAGTGAAGAGGGGGTCTCTAGAACTGAAGCTTTCTTT.

CDR3 DNA: TGTGCCAGCAGTTCTGTAGAGACCCAGTACTTC. Encoded protein: CASSSVETQYF. V usage is TRBV7-9 and J usage is TRBJ2-5; D gene uncertain. The CDR3 runs to 11 residues. V dropped 6 bases and J dropped 4 bases, with 6 bases sitting between them. Germline V gene sequence: CDR1 SEHNR, CDR2 FQNEAQ (reference sequence). Supplemented by reference TRBV7-9 and TRBJ2-5, the full variable domain reads DTGVSQNPRHKITKRGQNVTFRCDPISEHNRLYWYRQTLGQGPEFLTYFQNEAQLEKSRLLSDRFSAERPKGSFSTLEIQRTEQGDSAMYLCASSSVETQYFGPGTRLLVL.

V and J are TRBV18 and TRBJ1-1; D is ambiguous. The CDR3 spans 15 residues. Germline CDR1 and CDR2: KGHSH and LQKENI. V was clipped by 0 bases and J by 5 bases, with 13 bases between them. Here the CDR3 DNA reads TGTGCCAGCTCACCACCCGGCAGGATTGGAACTGAAGCTTTCTTT. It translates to CASSPPGRIGTEAFF.

DNA of the CDR3: TGTGCCAGCAGCTCCCAGGGAATCTCCTACGAGCAGTACTTC. It is translated as CASSSQGISYEQYF. The chain carries TRBV7-8 and TRBJ2-7; D might be TRBD1 (5 bases). V lost 4 bases and J lost 0, with 10 bases in between. In germline, CDR1 is SGHVS, CDR2 FQNEAQ. This CDR3 is built from 14 residues.

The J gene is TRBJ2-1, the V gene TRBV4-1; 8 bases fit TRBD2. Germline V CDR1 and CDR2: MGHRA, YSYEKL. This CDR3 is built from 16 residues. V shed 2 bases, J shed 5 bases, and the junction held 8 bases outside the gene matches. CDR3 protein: CASSQMPGGAHNEQFF. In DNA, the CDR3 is TGCGCCAGCAGCCAAATGCCGGGAGGGGCCCACAATGAGCAGTTCTTC.

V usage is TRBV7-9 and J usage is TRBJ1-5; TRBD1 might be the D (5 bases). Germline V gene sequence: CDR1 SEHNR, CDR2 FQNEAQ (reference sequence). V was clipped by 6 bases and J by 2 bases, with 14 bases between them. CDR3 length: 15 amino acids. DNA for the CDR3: TGTGCCAGCAGTCCCGCTTCGGGGGGCAATCAGCCCCAGCATTTT. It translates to CASSPASGGNQPQHF.